Following are 11 T cell receptor beta chains from one sample sequenced in a study of blood T cell repertoires in COVID-19. Method: immunoSEQ multiplex PCR; TCRdb's copy keeps in-frame clones and lacks some. The sample consists of about 87,000 clones, 75% to 90% of them appearing once. Sample: peripheral blood. These receptors all stem from a man older than 75 with acute or convalescent COVID-19.

The CDR3 protein is CASSVAPIPSPLHF. The CDR3, as DNA: TGTGCCAGCAGCGTAGCCCCTATACCCTCACCCCTCCACTTT. V and J are TRBV9 and TRBJ1-6; unclear D gene. This CDR3 is 14 amino acids long. Trimming removed 0 bases at V and 10 bases at J, with 11 bases between. Germline lookup yields CDR1 SGDLS and CDR2 YYNGEE. The full variable domain, its missing parts supplied by reference TRBV9 and TRBJ1-6, is DSGVTQTPKHLITATGQRVTLRCSPRSGDLSVYWYQQSLDQGLQFLIQYYNGEERAKGNILERFSAQQFPDLHSELNLSSLELGDSALYFCASSVAPIPSPLHFGNGTRLTVT.

The chain combines TRBV27 with TRBJ2-7; the match to TRBD1 covers 8 bases. The germline V gene encodes CDR1 MNHEY and CDR2 SMNVEV (reference sequence). With V trimmed by 5 bases and J by 5 bases, 5 bases remained unmatched. CDR3 length: 13 residues. The CDR3 loop is CASSGTGGHEQYF. The CDR3 DNA reads TGTGCCAGCAGTGGCACAGGGGGGCACGAGCAGTACTTC.

The chain carries TRBV19 and TRBJ1-1; TRBD1 might be the D (6 bases). This CDR3 spans 15 amino acids. The V end was cut by 4 bases, the J end by 5 bases, with 17 bases between. Germline loops: CDR1 LNHDA, CDR2 SQIVND (reference sequence). The CDR3 loop reads CASSNRQAGGTEAFF. The CDR3 DNA follows: TGTGCCAGTAGTAATAGACAGGCAGGAGGAACTGAAGCTTTCTTT.

This chain joins TRBV6-5 and TRBJ1-6; maybe TRBD1 (6 bases). Germline V lookup: CDR1 MNHEY, CDR2 SVGAGI. With 8 bases removed from V and 3 bases from J, the gap between germline ends came to 11 bases. The CDR3 length is 14 residues. In DNA form, the CDR3 reads TGTGCCAGCGGGGTACAGGGCTATAATTCACCCCTCCACTTT. Its protein is CASGVQGYNSPLHF.

The chain couples TRBV11-1 to TRBJ2-5; a weak D match, TRBD2 (5 bases). The CDR3 has 12 residues. Germline lookup yields CDR1 SGHAT and CDR2 FQDESV (reference sequence). Trimming took 3 bases from V and 5 from J, leaving 7 bases between them. The CDR3, as DNA: TGTGCCAGCAGCTTCCAGCGGGAGACCCAGTACTTC. Amino acids: CASSFQRETQYF. Looking up the rest from reference TRBV11-1 and TRBJ2-5 gives the full variable domain: EAEVAQSPRYKITEKSQAVAFWCDPISGHATLYWYRQILGQGPELLVQFQDESVVDDSQLPKDRFSAERLKGVDSTLKIQPAELGDSAMYLCASSFQRETQYFGPGTRLLVL.

The chain carries TRBV7-3 and TRBJ1-2; a weak D match, TRBD1 (6 bases). The germline V and J ends were trimmed by 5 bases and 2 bases, with 9 bases remaining between them. The CDR3 is 13 residues long. Germline V gives CDR1 SGHTA, CDR2 FQGTGA. Here the CDR3 reads CASSPGQNYGYTF. CDR3 DNA sequence: TGTGCCAGCAGCCCCGGACAGAACTATGGCTACACCTTC.

The gene calls are TRBV7-8 and TRBJ2-1; 8 nucleotides line up with TRBD2. The germline V gene has CDR1 SGHVS and CDR2 FQNEAQ. This CDR3 spans 15 amino acids. J lost 4 bases, V lost 2 bases, and 4 bases had no gene match. CDR3 sequence (DNA): TGTGCCAGCAGCTTATCGGCGGGGGGTTACAATGAGCAGTTCTTC. Translated: CASSLSAGGYNEQFF.

This sequence joins TRBV27 and TRBJ1-2; tentatively, D is TRBD1 (6 bases). The germline V and J ends were trimmed by 6 bases and 1 base, with 15 bases remaining between them. There are 15 residues in the CDR3. Germline lookup yields CDR1 MNHEY and CDR2 SMNVEV (reference sequence). The CDR3 spells CASSLTGLGNYGYTF. The DNA for the CDR3 is TGTGCCAGCAGCTTGACAGGATTAGGTAACTATGGCTACACCTTC.

The chain is built from TRBV5-1 and TRBJ2-2, with a tentative D call TRBD2 (6 bases). The CDR3 is made up of 16 amino acids. V lost 0 bases to trimming and J lost 4 bases, with 13 bases between them. Germline V CDR1 and CDR2: SGHRS, YFSETQ. This chain's CDR3 is CASSLGGTEVTGELFF. The CDR3 nucleotides read TGCGCCAGCAGCTTGGGGGGGACTGAGGTCACCGGGGAGCTGTTTTTT.

The rearrangement joins TRBV6-5 to TRBJ2-1, with TRBD2 matching over 9 bases. V trimming: 2 bases; J trimming: 6 bases; junction bases outside the gene matches: 5. CDR1 is MNHEY, CDR2 SVGAGI, per germline. The CDR3 is 15 residues long. The DNA of the CDR3 is TGTGCCAGCAGTTACCACAGCGGGAGGCCCAATGAGCAGTTCTTC. Protein product: CASSYHSGRPNEQFF.

The chain carries TRBV4-1 and TRBJ1-1; 9 bases map to TRBD1. J gave up 1 base and V 3 bases, and 6 bases lay outside the gene matches. The germline V gene has CDR1 MGHRA and CDR2 YSYEKL. The CDR3 runs 16 residues. The CDR3 sequence: CASSHYDRGGNTEAFF. The DNA for the CDR3 is TGCGCCAGCAGCCATTACGACAGGGGGGGGAACACTGAAGCTTTCTTT.